Given below is one T cell receptor (beta chain) in context. This record comes from a study of CD8 T cells in Susac syndrome. The V and J ends lost 0 bases and 0 bases respectively, with 5 bases between them. Germline CDR1 and CDR2: LGHDT and YNNKEL (reference sequence). There are 14 residues in the CDR3. RNA in amounts of roughly 0.5 to 1 ug was reverse transcribed with random hexamers. Amplification of TCR beta CDR3 was carried out by immunoSEQ multiplex PCR, which covered 54 Vbeta and 13 Jbeta segments. TCRdb itself ran the immunoSEQ multiplex PCR reads through MiXCR, one entry per CDR3 protein. The sample has around 180,000 distinct CDR3 sequences, around 95% seen once. High-throughput TCR beta sequencing covered peripheral CD8+ and CD4+ T cells. The multiple sclerosis controls, all treatment-naive patients, had relapsing-remitting disease that was stable or active. Negative isolation yielded CD4+ and CD8+ T cells, and FACS enriched TEMRA cells.

The receptor was derived from a human donor with multiple sclerosis. The V call is TRBV3-1, the J call TRBJ1-2, with D unclear. Sequenced material: CD4+ T cells from PBMCs. DNA for the CDR3: TGTGCCAGCAGCCAAGATACGGCTAACTATGGCTACACCTTC. As protein: CASSQDTANYGYTF.